Below, one TCR beta chain is given with its context. This specimen comes from a study of early T cells in non-severe SARS-CoV-2 infection. TCRdb re-derived calls from the 5' RACE reads in MiXCR, one entry per CDR3 protein. The table has just under 90,000 distinct CDR3 sequences, approximately 15% seen once. This CDR3 has 14 residues. The V end lost 3 bases, the J end lost 5 bases, and 14 bases lay between the germline ends. Looked up from germline, CDR1 is LGHDT and CDR2 is YNNKEL (reference sequence). The sequence came from an adult who was a healthcare worker with PCR-confirmed SARS-CoV-2 infection or an uninfected control (not recorded which). V gene TRBV3-1 combines with J gene TRBJ2-7, with D tentatively TRBD2 (6 bases). Sequencing was carried out using whole blood. The CDR3 sequence is CASSHAGSPNEQYF. The CDR3 bases are TGTGCCAGCAGCCACGCCGGGAGCCCCAACGAGCAGTACTTC.